The source of this T cell receptor (beta chain) is a study of shared clonotypes between healthy human individuals (TCRdb year 2020). Regarding the study in general: The cohort included three men and a couple of women between 18 and 49 years of age. For each donor, CD4 naive and CD4 memory were each given three plates, CD8 naive was given two plates, and CD8 memory was given one plate. Per donor, leukapheresis produced somewhere between about 0.9 and 9.5 billion PBMCs. Blood TCR repertoires of 5 or 6 healthy adults were deeply sequenced to estimate repertoire size and the extent of clonotype sharing between individuals. Different laboratories and diverse techniques were used to prepare libraries and sequence TCR repertoires, to increase sequencing depth and limit assay-specific biases. The research as a whole found: Based on pairwise subsampling, the degree of clonotype sharing among donors was expected to be affected by sequencing depth. Sampling was limited to blood, and TCR repertoires in tissue likely differ from TCR repertoires in blood. When four donors were compared, the shared fraction of clonotypes was around 5.1% for naive CD4, around 3.5% for naive CD8, roughly 2.3% for memory CD4, and roughly 0.43% for memory CD8. The genetic and exposure-history diversity represented was limited by the small number of donors. Even with the large sequencing depth, rarefaction of the sorted-subset datasets indicated that sequencing was incomplete. Compared with non-shared clonotypes, clonotypes shared by all four sorted-subset donors had higher generation probabilities. Estimated clonotype richness was generally larger for naive than for memory subsets.

Using the deep immunoSEQ assay, TCR CDR3 regions were amplified from genomic DNA by multiplex PCR. Extracted genomic DNA from each cell subset was distributed evenly across all wells of several immunoSEQ 96-well plates, and each plate was treated as a replicate. For sorted subsets, about 200 ng genomic DNA, equal to some 28,000 T cell genomes, was loaded into each replicate PCR. The purified libraries were quantified using a Qubit 3.0 fluorometer, sized with a Bioanalyzer 2100, and then quantified again using the KAPA Library Quantification kit. Every immunoSEQ 96-well plate was sequenced on a dedicated single-read 150-cycle Illumina NextSeq 550 flow cell. On the authors' methods: Because only junctional sequences without quality scores were contained in the immunoSEQ output, filtering matching that applied to full-length reads could not be performed. Sequences were annotated with PyIR, a Python wrapper for IgBLAST v1.9, using IMGT germline references to assign V/J genes and CDR3. Reads were filtered out if the reads had weak V/J assignments (E-value above 1e-6), no CDR3, stop codons, out-of-frame junctions, or ambiguous translated residues. V3J clonotypes were defined as sequences sharing the same inferred V gene, J gene, and CDR3 amino acid sequence. Percentage overlap between repertoires was computed as shared unique clonotypes divided by the size of the smaller repertoire. Richness of each repertoire was evaluated using RTK rarefaction, the Chao1 estimator, and Recon v2.1 estimates of unobserved clonotypes. For all TCRbeta clonotypes obtained by the gDNA method from a handful of donors, generation probabilities were computed with OLGA. Entries here come from immuneACCESS through TCRdb and include only in-frame sequences with V and J called. Some clones fail to appear in such tables; in the studies checked, an unresolved V gene covers under half of the shortfall, and the cause of the remainder is unknown. Clone size and the V and J calls come from that table; the DNA yielded D and trimming. The sample contains hundreds of thousands of clones, nearly 98% of them found a single time. 0.25% to 0.35% of the sample rests with the top ten.

To note about this clone: The antigen it binds to is not known. No base-level quality is on record; no much larger clone is a single base apart.

For the CD8 naive samples, CD45RO-negative cells were positively selected for CCR7, yielding a CD45RA+CCR7+ population from which TemRA cells were excluded. Healthy HIV-negative adults with no recently reported acute infections or vaccinations were included as donors. All donors were Caucasian adults living in Nashville, Tennessee, USA. Blood was collected by leukapheresis, and PBMCs were isolated by Ficoll-Histopaque density gradient centrifugation and then cryopreserved in liquid nitrogen vapor phase. Analytical flow cytometry was used to check the purity and quantity of each magnetically sorted T cell population. Genomic DNA was isolated from each sorted fraction and quantified by UV absorbance on a Nanodrop 2000c. Sequenced: naive CD8+ T cells sorted from blood. The sample's cell subset or site label, in plain terms: CD45RA+CCR7+. The clonotype was recovered from a man aged 25-45 years in good health.

The DNA sequence follows: TGTGCCAGCAGCTTACCCTCGGGTGAGAACACTGAAGCTTTCTTT. The resulting protein is CASSLPSGENTEAFF. In this chain, TRBV7-9 is recombined with TRBJ1-1; the D gene lacks a confident call. CDR1 and CDR2 are drawn from the germline V gene (reference sequence): SEHNR, FQNEAQ. A distance of 11 bases separates the germline ends of V and J, which lose 2 bases and 1 base respectively. The CDR3 sequence holds 15 residues, the cysteine and phenylalanine included. Left in the record is the CDR3 DNA by itself, 45 bases read in frame from the first base.